One and the same sample provided the 25 T cell receptor beta chains below, sequenced in a study of T-cell reconstitution after alpha-beta-depleted transplantation in children. Unique molecular identifiers were incorporated during preparation of the TCRbeta library. TCRdb recomputed calls from the PCR reads with MiXCR, one row per CDR3 protein. In the table there are 45,000 to 50,000 distinct CDR3 sequences, 40% to 65% of which are singletons. Sequencing used peripheral blood, obtained before TCRalphabeta/CD19-depleted stem cell transplant. These receptors came from a boy under two years old with SCID, due to receive a stem cell transplant.

The genes are TRBV5-1 and TRBJ2-6; D call uncertain. Germline V lookup: CDR1 SGHRS, CDR2 YFSETQ. CDR3 length: 18 residues. V was pared by 4 bases and J by 0 bases, with 17 bases between. The CDR3 reads CASSPAGSSSSGANVLTF. DNA of the CDR3: TGCGCCAGCAGCCCAGCCGGCTCATCTAGCTCTGGGGCCAACGTCCTGACTTTC.

In its sample, this clonotype was seen a few times. V gene TRBV5-1 combines with J gene TRBJ1-2; 8 bases line up with TRBD1. Germline lookup yields CDR1 SGHRS and CDR2 YFSETQ. With V trimmed by 6 bases and J by 3 bases, 10 bases remained unmatched. The CDR3 length is 15 residues. The CDR3 coding sequence is TGCGCCAGCAAGGAGTCAGGGGGCTTGGACTATGGCTACACCTTC. Its protein product is CASKESGGLDYGYTF.

The rearrangement links TRBV7-2 to TRBJ2-5, with D unclear. Germline V CDR1 and CDR2: SGHTA, FQGNSA. This CDR3 spans 14 amino acids. V was shortened by 5 bases and J by 5 bases, with 15 bases between the two germline ends. The chain's CDR3 is CASSARTQSETQYF. In DNA form, the CDR3 reads TGTGCCAGCAGCGCCCGGACGCAAAGTGAGACCCAGTACTTC.

J is TRBJ2-7 and V is TRBV5-1; weak D call: TRBD2 (6 bases). This CDR3 comprises 15 residues. Trimming cost V 0 bases and J 0 bases, with 10 bases left between them. Germline CDR1 SGHRS, CDR2 YFSETQ. CDR3 nucleotide sequence: TGCGCCAGCAGCTTGGATCTGGGAGGCTCCTACGAGCAGTACTTC. This translates into CASSLDLGGSYEQYF.

In nucleotides, the CDR3 is TGTGCCAGCAGCCTCCAGGCGGCGAACACCGGGGAGCTGTTTTTT. It is translated as CASSLQAANTGELFF. The rearrangement uses TRBV12-3 or TRBV12-4 and TRBJ2-2; no definite D call. V dropped 6 bases and J dropped 0 bases, with 11 bases sitting between them. This CDR3 region has 15 residues.

This clonotype was observed a few times. This sequence joins TRBV4-3 and TRBJ2-7; tentative D call: TRBD1 (5 bases). Trimming took 1 base from V and 4 from J, leaving 11 bases between them. Germline assignment: CDR1 LGHNA and CDR2 YSLEER. The CDR3 has 14 residues. The CDR3 DNA reads as TGCGCCAGCAGCCAAGTCCCAGGGCGTTACGAGCAGTACTTC. Amino acids: CASSQVPGRYEQYF.

This clonotype was counted many times. This chain joins TRBV19 and TRBJ1-5; TRBD1 aligns across 11 bases. Germline V gives CDR1 LNHDA, CDR2 SQIVND (reference sequence). The ends lost 9 bases at V and 7 bases at J; junction bases unmatched: 8. The CDR3 totals 14 residues. The DNA for the CDR3 is TGTGCCAGCGAGGGACAGGGGGACAGGCAGCCCCAGCATTTT. This translates into CASEGQGDRQPQHF.

This clonotype was seen many times. V gene TRBV4-3 combines with J gene TRBJ1-5; tentative D call: TRBD1 (5 bases). Trimming pared 0 bases from V and 5 bases from J, leaving 11 bases between. Germline V gene lookup returns CDR1 LGHNA and CDR2 YSLEER. CDR3 length: 15 residues. CDR3 nucleotide sequence: TGCGCCAGCAGCCAAGATCCGGAGGGGTATCAGCCCCAGCATTTT. As protein: CASSQDPEGYQPQHF.

The chain links TRBV4-3 to TRBJ1-5, with D perhaps matching TRBD1 (5 bases). Per germline, CDR1 LGHNA and CDR2 YSLEER. The CDR3 loop spans 15 amino acids. V lost 0 bases, J lost 5 bases, and 11 bases lay in between. The CDR3 sequence: CASSQDGGRYQPQHF. As DNA, the CDR3 is TGCGCCAGCAGCCAAGATGGGGGAAGATATCAGCCCCAGCATTTT.

The chain couples TRBV7-9 to TRBJ2-3; D is undetermined. CDR1 is SEHNR and CDR2 is FQNEAQ in the germline V gene (reference sequence). The CDR3 has 11 residues. Trimming shortened V by 7 bases and J by 4 bases, and 6 bases separated the two germline ends. DNA for the CDR3: TGTGCCAGCATAGAGGCAGATACGCAGTATTTT. Amino acids: CASIEADTQYF.

This chain uses TRBV5-6 with TRBJ2-7, with D possibly matching TRBD1 (6 bases). Germline assignment: CDR1 SGHDT and CDR2 YYEEEE. V lost 5 bases and J 1 base, leaving 16 bases between the germline ends. The CDR3 is made up of 15 amino acids. CDR3 amino acids: CASSPVRGSSYEQYF. The CDR3 DNA reads as TGTGCCAGCAGTCCCGTCAGGGGTTCTTCCTACGAGCAGTACTTC.

V is TRBV11-1 and J is TRBJ2-5, with no clear D. The V gene lost 6 bases and the J gene lost 5 bases, with 19 bases spanning the gap. This CDR3 region has 15 residues. Germline CDR1 is SGHAT and CDR2 is FQDESV (reference sequence). The CDR3 region is CASSPTGGPSETQYF. DNA of the CDR3: TGTGCCAGCAGTCCAACCGGCGGCCCCTCCGAGACCCAGTACTTC.

This clonotype was recorded a few times. This rearrangement joins TRBV6-4 to TRBJ2-3; 7 bases match TRBD2. V trimming: 0 bases; J trimming: 2 bases; junction bases outside the gene matches: 2. The V gene's germline CDR1 is MRHNA and CDR2 SNTAGT. CDR3 size: 15 residues. CDR3 amino acids: CASSDSGGSTDTQYF. CDR3 bases: TGTGCCAGCAGTGACTCGGGAGGGTCCACAGATACGCAGTATTTT.

The CDR3 sequence: CASSKLGDTQYF. CDR3 DNA sequence: TGTGCCAGCAGTAAGTTGGGAGATACGCAGTATTTT. The chain recombines TRBV6-1 with TRBJ2-3; D unresolved. The CDR3 length is 12 residues. From germline, CDR1 is MNHNS and CDR2 SASEGT. V was pared by 5 bases and J by 5 bases, with 8 bases between.

This clonotype was counted at least ten times. The chain uses TRBV4-3 and TRBJ2-3; D is possibly TRBD1 (6 bases). V lost 0 bases and J 2 bases, leaving 12 bases between the germline ends. This CDR3 has 16 residues. The germline gives CDR1 LGHNA, CDR2 YSLEER. CDR3 DNA: TGCGCCAGCAGCCAAGACTACCGGGACACCACAGATACGCAGTATTTT. Translation gives CASSQDYRDTTDTQYF.

The chain is built from TRBV19 and TRBJ2-7; a possible D gene is TRBD2 (5 bases). This CDR3 region has 15 residues. The ends were cut back, 0 bases at V and 2 bases at J, with 11 bases in the middle. The germline gives CDR1 LNHDA, CDR2 SQIVND (reference sequence). The CDR3 bases are TGTGCCAGTAGTATAGATCGGGGAGTTGCCTACGAGCAGTACTTC. This codes for CASSIDRGVAYEQYF.

The rearrangement joins TRBV5-1 to TRBJ2-2, with D possibly TRBD1 on 6 matching bases. With 7 bases removed from V and 4 bases from J, the gap between germline ends came to 17 bases. Germline V lookup: CDR1 SGHRS, CDR2 YFSETQ. The CDR3 loop spans 15 amino acids. CDR3 nucleotide sequence: TGCGCCAGCCAACCGGGACATGGTGCCACCGGGGAGCTGTTTTTT. This translates into CASQPGHGATGELFF.

This clonotype appeared many times. The chain joins TRBV15 to TRBJ2-7, with D possibly being TRBD1 (6 bases). Between the trimmed V and J ends, which lost 3 bases and 3 bases, there was a span of 18 bases. The CDR3 covers 16 residues. Germline V gives CDR1 LNHNV, CDR2 YYDKDF (reference sequence). The CDR3, as DNA: TGTGCCACCAGCAGGACAGGAGCTAGTAAAATCTACGAGCAGTACTTC. Translation gives CATSRTGASKIYEQYF. Full variable domain (remainder filled in from reference TRBV15 and TRBJ2-7): DAMVIQNPRYQVTQFGKPVTLSCSQTLNHNVMYWYQQKSSQAPKLLFHYYDKDFNNEADTPDNFQSRRPNTSFCFLDIRSPGLGDTAMYLCATSRTGASKIYEQYFGPGTRLTVT.

The chain has TRBV21-1 and TRBJ2-7. TRBV21-1 is noted as a pseudogene. The CDR3 has 13 amino acids. The CDR3, as DNA: TGTGCCAGCAGCAAAGTTCGGTCCTACGAGCAGTACTTC. It encodes CASSKVRSYEQYF.

This clonotype showed up many times. The rearrangement links TRBV9 to TRBJ2-3; D is unresolved. Germline CDR1 reads SGDLS; CDR2 reads YYNGEE. Deletions cut 2 bases from V and 1 base from J, with 8 bases between. The CDR3 runs to 14 residues. The CDR3 loop reads CASSVLSGTDTQYF. CDR3 DNA: TGTGCCAGCAGCGTGCTTTCCGGCACAGATACGCAGTATTTT.

This clonotype was observed a single time. The CDR3 sequence: CASSSIAGGPYEQFF. CDR3 nucleotide sequence: TGCGCCAGCAGCTCCATAGCGGGGGGGCCGTATGAGCAGTTCTTC. The gene calls are TRBV5-1 and TRBJ2-1; 11 nucleotides match TRBD2. The CDR3 is 15 residues long. The germline CDR1 and CDR2 sequences are SGHRS and YFSETQ. V lost 3 bases and J lost 8; bases outside the gene matches: 7.

The V call is TRBV10-1, the J call TRBJ2-5, with TRBD1 as a possible D gene (6 bases). The CDR3 has 19 amino acids. V gave up 0 bases and J gave up 1 base, with 21 bases separating them. Germline CDR1 is WNHNN and CDR2 is SYGVQD (reference sequence). CDR3 in DNA: TGCGCCAGCAGTGAGTCGGACCAGGGGATTGGGGGCCCCCAAGAGACCCAGTACTTC. This codes for CASSESDQGIGGPQETQYF.

The rearrangement uses TRBV12-3 or TRBV12-4 and TRBJ2-7, with 12 bases fitting TRBD1. J lost 6 bases, V lost 10 bases, and 4 bases had no gene match. This CDR3 contains 12 residues. The CDR3 is CATGTGGREQYF. CDR3 sequence (DNA): TGTGCCACCGGGACAGGGGGCCGCGAGCAGTACTTC.

The rearrangement links TRBV9 to TRBJ2-3; either TRBD1 or TRBD2 may fit D (5 bases each). Germline V CDR1 and CDR2: SGDLS, YYNGEE. V was cut by 4 bases and J by 5 bases, with 17 bases left in between. This CDR3 spans 15 amino acids. CDR3 bases: TGTGCCAGCAGCCCCCGGGGCAACTGGGGAGATACGCAGTATTTT. This translates into CASSPRGNWGDTQYF. Variable domain in full (rest from reference TRBV9 and TRBJ2-3): DSGVTQTPKHLITATGQRVTLRCSPRSGDLSVYWYQQSLDQGLQFLIQYYNGEERAKGNILERFSAQQFPDLHSELNLSSLELGDSALYFCASSPRGNWGDTQYFGPGTRLTVL.

The CDR3 loop is CASSQGIGLNIQYF. DNA of the CDR3: TGTGCCAGCAGCCAAGGTATAGGGTTAAACATTCAGTACTTC. The chain is built from TRBV4-2 and TRBJ2-4; no definite D call. Trimming removed 1 base at V and 6 bases at J, with 10 bases between. Germline V gene sequence: CDR1 LGHNA, CDR2 YNFKEQ. The CDR3 sequence is 14 residues long.